These 9 T cell receptor beta chains came from one sample sequenced in a study of cytomegalovirus exposure and HLA in healthy donors. It was with 60 Vbeta and 13 Jbeta primers that the PCR ran. TCRdb's copy holds only in-frame clones and misses some; the assay was immunoSEQ multiplex PCR. The repertoire holds about 180,000 clones, with around 77% as singletons. The sample comprised PBMCs. These receptors came from a man in his sixties in good health and CMV-seronegative.

Concerning this clone itself: Additional DNA sequences in this sample encode the identical CDR3. The chain recombines TRBV19 with TRBJ1-2; a possible D gene is TRBD1 (5 bases). CDR1 is LNHDA, CDR2 SQIVND, per germline (reference sequence). V was trimmed by 1 base and J by 2 bases, leaving 8 bases between them. The CDR3 is 14 amino acids. The CDR3 nucleotides read TGTGCCAGTAGTATAGGAGACAGCAACTATGGCTACACCTTC. This sequence encodes CASSIGDSNYGYTF.

The V and J genes are TRBV27 and TRBJ1-1; weak D call: TRBD1 (5 bases). The CDR3 is made up of 11 amino acids. Germline V lookup: CDR1 MNHEY, CDR2 SMNVEV (reference sequence). This CDR3 is CFRDKNTEAFF. CDR3 DNA sequence: TGTTTCAGGGATAAGAACACTGAAGCTTTCTTT.

The chain is built from TRBV2 and TRBJ2-3, with a weak D call TRBD1 (5 bases). The CDR3 spans 15 residues. V dropped 1 base and J dropped 2 bases, with 10 bases sitting between them. CDR1 and CDR2 (germline): SNHLY, FYNNEI. CDR3 sequence (DNA): TGTGCCAGCAGTGAAGGGGGCTTGTACACAGATACGCAGTATTTT. Its protein product is CASSEGGLYTDTQYF.

The chain is built from TRBV29-1 and TRBJ1-4; TRBD1 matches 8 bases. The germline CDR1 and CDR2 sequences are SQVTM and ANQGSEA. The CDR3 sequence is 13 residues long. With 7 bases clipped from V and 7 bases from J, the junction kept 8 bases outside the gene matches. The CDR3 DNA reads TGCAGCGCTCGACAGGGGATGTCTGAAAAACTGTTTTTT. It is translated as CSARQGMSEKLFF.

The chain links TRBV15 to TRBJ2-1; 10 bases agree with TRBD2. The length of the CDR3 is 14 residues. Germline CDR1 and CDR2: LNHNV and YYDKDF (reference sequence). V gave up 6 bases and J gave up 10 bases; unmatched junction bases: 9. CDR3 bases: TGTGCCACCAGATCAAGCGGGAGGGTTAGCGAGCAGTTCTTC. As protein: CATRSSGRVSEQFF.

CDR3 bases: TGTGCCAGCACCGTGTCCTCACTACGACTGTTTTTT. The encoded protein is CASTVSSLRLFF. The J gene is TRBJ1-4, the V gene TRBV7-9; no clear D. CDR1 and CDR2 (germline): SEHNR, FQNEAQ (reference sequence). V was pared by 7 bases and J by 13 bases, with 16 bases between. This CDR3 region has 12 residues.

This clone is a singleton in its sample. The rearrangement joins TRBV4-2 to TRBJ2-7; 8 nucleotides match TRBD1. The CDR3 loop spans 15 amino acids. V dropped 5 bases and J dropped 2; count of bases not matched to a gene: 8. Germline V CDR1 and CDR2: LGHNA, YNFKEQ. The CDR3 sequence: CASSKSGTGTYEQYF. The CDR3 DNA follows: TGTGCCAGCAGCAAGTCCGGGACAGGCACCTACGAGCAGTACTTC.

V is TRBV19 and J is TRBJ2-2; D not resolved. The CDR3 covers 15 residues. Germline V gene data show CDR1 as LNHDA and CDR2 as SQIVND (reference sequence). V shed 6 bases and J shed 1 base, with 12 bases lying between them. Here the CDR3 reads CASSPQRQNTGELFF. CDR3 coding DNA: TGTGCCAGTAGCCCCCAAAGACAGAACACCGGGGAGCTGTTTTTT.

The chain combines TRBV2 with TRBJ1-4; 8 bases are shared with TRBD1. Germline V lookup: CDR1 SNHLY, CDR2 FYNNEI. V lost 7 bases, J lost 7 bases, and 8 bases stayed unmatched. CDR3 length: 14 residues. The CDR3 sequence: CASNQGARSEKLFF. CDR3 nucleotides: TGTGCCAGCAACCAGGGGGCGCGAAGTGAAAAACTGTTTTTT.